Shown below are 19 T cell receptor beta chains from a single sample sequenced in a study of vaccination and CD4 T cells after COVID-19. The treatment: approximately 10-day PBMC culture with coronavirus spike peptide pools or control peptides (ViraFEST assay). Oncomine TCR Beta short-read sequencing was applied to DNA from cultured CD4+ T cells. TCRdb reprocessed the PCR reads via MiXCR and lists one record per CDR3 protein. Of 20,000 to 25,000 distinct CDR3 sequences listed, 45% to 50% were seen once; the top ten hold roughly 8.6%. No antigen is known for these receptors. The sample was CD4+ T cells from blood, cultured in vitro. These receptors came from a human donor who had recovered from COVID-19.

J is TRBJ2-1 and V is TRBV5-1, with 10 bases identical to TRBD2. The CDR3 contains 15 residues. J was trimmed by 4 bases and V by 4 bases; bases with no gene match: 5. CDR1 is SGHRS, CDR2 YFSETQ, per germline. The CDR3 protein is CASSEAGGPYNEQFF. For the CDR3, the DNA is TGCGCCAGCAGCGAAGCGGGAGGGCCTTACAATGAGCAGTTCTTC.

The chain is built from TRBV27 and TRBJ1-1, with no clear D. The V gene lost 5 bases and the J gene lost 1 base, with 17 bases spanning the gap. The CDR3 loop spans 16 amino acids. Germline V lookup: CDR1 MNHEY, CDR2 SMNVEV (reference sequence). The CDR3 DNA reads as TGTGCCAGCAGTCCCCTCCTGGACGGTGGGAACACTGAAGCTTTCTTT. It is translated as CASSPLLDGGNTEAFF.

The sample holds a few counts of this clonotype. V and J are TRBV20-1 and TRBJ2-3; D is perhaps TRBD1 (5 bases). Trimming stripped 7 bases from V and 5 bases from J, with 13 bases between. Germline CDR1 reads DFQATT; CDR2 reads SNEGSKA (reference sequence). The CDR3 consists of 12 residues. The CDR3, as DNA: TGCAGTGAAGGTGGGGCAGGAGATACGCAGTATTTT. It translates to CSEGGAGDTQYF.

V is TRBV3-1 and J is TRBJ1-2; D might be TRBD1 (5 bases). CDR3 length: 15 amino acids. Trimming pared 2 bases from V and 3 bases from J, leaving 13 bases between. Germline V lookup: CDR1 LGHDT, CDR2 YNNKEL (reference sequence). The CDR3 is CASSQSQGSHYGYTF. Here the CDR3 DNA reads TGTGCCAGCAGCCAATCCCAGGGTAGTCACTATGGCTACACCTTC.

For the CDR3, the DNA is TGTGCCAGCAGATTTTGGGGGGGTACACAAGAGACCCAGTACTTC. It yields the protein CASRFWGGTQETQYF. The J gene is TRBJ2-5, the V gene TRBV27, with 7 bases matching TRBD2. The CDR3 runs to 15 residues. V was pared by 6 bases and J by 2 bases, with 9 bases of the junction left unmatched. CDR1 and CDR2 (germline): MNHEY, SMNVEV (reference sequence).

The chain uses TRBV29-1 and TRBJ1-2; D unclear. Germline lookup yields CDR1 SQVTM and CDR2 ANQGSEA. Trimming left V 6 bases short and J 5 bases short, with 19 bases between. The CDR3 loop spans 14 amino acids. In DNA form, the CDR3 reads TGCAGCGTCGGGTCCCCAGAAGTTCCTTATGGCTACACCTTC. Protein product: CSVGSPEVPYGYTF.

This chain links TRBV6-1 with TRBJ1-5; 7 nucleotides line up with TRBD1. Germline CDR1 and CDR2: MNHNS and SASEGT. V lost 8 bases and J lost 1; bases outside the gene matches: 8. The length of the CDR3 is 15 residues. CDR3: CASGTDPNSNQPQHF. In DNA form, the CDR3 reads TGTGCCAGCGGGACAGACCCCAACAGCAATCAGCCCCAGCATTTT.

The CDR3 region is CASSRDTQRTFF. CDR3 sequence (DNA): TGTGCCAGCAGTCGGGACACCCAACGGACTTTCTTT. V and J are TRBV11-3 and TRBJ1-1; TRBD1 is a possible D gene (6 bases). Germline assignment: CDR1 SGHNT and CDR2 YENEEA. This CDR3 has 12 residues. The V gene lost 6 bases and the J gene lost 12 bases, with 17 bases spanning the gap.

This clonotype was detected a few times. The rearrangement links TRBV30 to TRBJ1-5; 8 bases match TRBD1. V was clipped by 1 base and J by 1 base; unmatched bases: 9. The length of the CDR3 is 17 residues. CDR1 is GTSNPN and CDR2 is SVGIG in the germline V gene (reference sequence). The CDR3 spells CAWSEAGGKISNQPQHF. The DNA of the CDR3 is TGTGCCTGGAGTGAGGCAGGGGGCAAAATCAGCAATCAGCCCCAGCATTTT.

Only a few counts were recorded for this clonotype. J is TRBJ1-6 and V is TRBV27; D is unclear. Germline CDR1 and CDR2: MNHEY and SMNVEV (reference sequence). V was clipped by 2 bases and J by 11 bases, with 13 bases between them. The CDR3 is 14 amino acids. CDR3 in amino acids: CASSLNTGSAPLHF. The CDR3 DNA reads TGTGCCAGCAGTTTAAATACGGGTTCGGCACCCCTCCACTTT.

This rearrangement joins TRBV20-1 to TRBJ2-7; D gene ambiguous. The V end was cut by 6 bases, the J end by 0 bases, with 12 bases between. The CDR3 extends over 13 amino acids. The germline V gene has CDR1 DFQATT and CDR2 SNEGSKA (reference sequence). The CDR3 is CSATRMGSYEQYF. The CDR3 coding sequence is TGCAGTGCCACCCGAATGGGCTCCTACGAGCAGTACTTC.

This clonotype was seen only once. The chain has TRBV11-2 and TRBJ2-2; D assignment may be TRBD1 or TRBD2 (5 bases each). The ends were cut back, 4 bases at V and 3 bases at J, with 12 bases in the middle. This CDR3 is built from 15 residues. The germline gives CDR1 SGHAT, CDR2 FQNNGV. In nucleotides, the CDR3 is TGTGCCAGCAGCTCTGTCCGAGGGGACACCGGGGAGCTGTTTTTT. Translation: CASSSVRGDTGELFF. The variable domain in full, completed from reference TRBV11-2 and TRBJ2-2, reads EAGVAQSPRYKIIEKRQSVAFWCNPISGHATLYWYQQILGQGPKLLIQFQNNGVVDDSQLPKDRFSAERLKGVDSTLKIQPAKLEDSAVYLCASSSVRGDTGELFFGEGSRLTVL.

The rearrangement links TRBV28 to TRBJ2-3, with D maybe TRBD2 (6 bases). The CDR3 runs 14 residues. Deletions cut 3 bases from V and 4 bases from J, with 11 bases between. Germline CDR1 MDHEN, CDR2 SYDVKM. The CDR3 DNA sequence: TGTGCCAGCAGTTTGACTAGTCTACCAGATACGCAGTATTTT. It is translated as CASSLTSLPDTQYF.

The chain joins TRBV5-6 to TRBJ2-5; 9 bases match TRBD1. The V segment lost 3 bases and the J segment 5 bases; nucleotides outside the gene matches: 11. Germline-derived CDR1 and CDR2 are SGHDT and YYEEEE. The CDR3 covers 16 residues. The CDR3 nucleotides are TGTGCCAGCAGCTCGTCGGGACAGGGACTTCGGGAGACCCAGTACTTC. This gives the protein CASSSSGQGLRETQYF.

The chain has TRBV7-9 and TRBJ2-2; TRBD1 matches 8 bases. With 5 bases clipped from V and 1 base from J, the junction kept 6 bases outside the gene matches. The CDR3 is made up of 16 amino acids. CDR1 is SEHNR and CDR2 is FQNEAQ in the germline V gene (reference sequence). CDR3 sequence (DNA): TGTGCCAGCAGCCTTCACAGGGGGAAGAACACCGGGGAGCTGTTTTTT. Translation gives CASSLHRGKNTGELFF.

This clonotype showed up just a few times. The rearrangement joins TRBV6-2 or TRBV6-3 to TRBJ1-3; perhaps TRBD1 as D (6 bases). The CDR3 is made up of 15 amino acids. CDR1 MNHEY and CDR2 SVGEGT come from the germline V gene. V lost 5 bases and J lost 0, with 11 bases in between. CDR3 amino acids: CASSKWTASGNTIYF. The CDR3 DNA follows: TGTGCCAGCAGTAAATGGACAGCCTCTGGAAACACCATATATTTT.

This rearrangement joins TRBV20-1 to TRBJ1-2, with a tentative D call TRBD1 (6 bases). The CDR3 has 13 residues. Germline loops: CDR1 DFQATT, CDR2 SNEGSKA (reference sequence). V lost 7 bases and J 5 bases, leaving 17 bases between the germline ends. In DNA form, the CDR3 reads TGCAGTGTTCGCCGGGGGGCCACTTATGGCTACACCTTC. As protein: CSVRRGATYGYTF.

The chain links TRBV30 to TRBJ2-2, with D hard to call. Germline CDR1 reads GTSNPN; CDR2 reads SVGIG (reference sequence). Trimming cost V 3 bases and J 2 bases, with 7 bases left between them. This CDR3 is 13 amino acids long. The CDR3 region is CAWRETNTGELFF. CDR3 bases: TGTGCCTGGAGAGAAACAAACACCGGGGAGCTGTTTTTT.

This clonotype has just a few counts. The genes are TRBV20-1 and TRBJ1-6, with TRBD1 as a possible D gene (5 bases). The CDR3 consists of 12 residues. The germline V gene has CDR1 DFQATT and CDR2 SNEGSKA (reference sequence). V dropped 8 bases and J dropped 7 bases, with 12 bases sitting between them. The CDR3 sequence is CSPVGGNSPLHF. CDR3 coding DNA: TGCAGTCCCGTGGGGGGGAATTCACCCCTCCACTTT.